This TCR beta chain was sequenced for a study of blood T cell repertoires in COVID-19. The wider study: Some COVID-19 samples were acute and others convalescent; all came from the United States, Italy and Spain. PBMCs, B-cell-depleted T cells, or T cells were the source of the cDNA or gDNA that made up the material.

Produced via immunoSEQ multiplex PCR; TCRdb's table is partial and in-frame only. In the table there are a few hundred thousand clones, around 86% of which are singletons. CDR1 is LGHDT and CDR2 is YNNKEL in the germline V gene (reference sequence). Losses at the gene ends were 9 bases for V and 6 bases for J; bases not matched to a gene: 18. The CDR3 is 16 amino acids. Source material: peripheral blood. The sequence was collected from a woman aged 25 to 45 with active or convalescent COVID-19. The V and J genes are TRBV3-1 (or the pseudogene TRBV3-2) and TRBJ1-2, with TRBD1 identical over 8 bases. The CDR3 sequence: CARPHKLPGGANGYTF. DNA of the CDR3: TGTGCCAGGCCCCATAAACTTCCAGGGGGCGCGAATGGCTACACCTTC.